Included here is one TCR beta chain sequence, with context. What it recognizes is unknown. This sample stems from a study of cytomegalovirus exposure and HLA in healthy donors. Trimming removed 5 bases at V and 4 bases at J, with 11 bases between. Germline V CDR1 and CDR2: MNHEY, SVGAGI. CDR3 length: 13 residues. The PCR employed 60 Vbeta primers together with 13 Jbeta primers. Profiling relied on immunoSEQ multiplex PCR, and the TCRdb table lists in-frame clones only, not all of them. The sample holds 150,000 to 250,000 clones; around 83% are singletons and the top ten take 6.5%. Study-wide results and limits: Analysis performed later found 16,951 TCR beta sequences associated with HLA alleles at 0.05 false discovery rate. Some V segments could not be told apart, so they were left out, TRBV6-2 and TRBV6-3 among them.

The clonotype originates from a woman in her 50s in good health and CMV-seropositive. V gene TRBV6-5 combines with J gene TRBJ1-2; a weak D match, TRBD1 (6 bases). The sample taken for sequencing was PBMCs. The CDR3 reads CASSPTGLYGYTF. CDR3 nucleotides: TGTGCCAGCAGTCCCACAGGGCTCTATGGCTACACCTTC.